This T cell receptor beta chain was recovered during a study of blood T cell repertoires in COVID-19. About the study: From T cells, B-cell-depleted T cells, or PBMCs came the material, which was cDNA or gDNA.

The CDR3 is 16 residues long. Germline values: CDR1 LGHDT, CDR2 YNNKEL (reference sequence). Trimming took off 2 bases at V and 2 bases at J, with 13 bases between the two ends. Under the authors' procedure: Nucleated cell number was recorded as an estimate derived from reference gene primer amplification. TCRdb keeps only in-frame clones here, not all; method: immunoSEQ multiplex PCR. V, J and clone size were drawn from that table, and D and trimming were deduced from the DNA. The sample has under 150,000 clones; 88% are singletons. The chain has TRBV3-1 (or the pseudogene TRBV3-2) and TRBJ1-3; TRBD1 might be the D (6 bases). The sequenced sample consisted of peripheral blood. The TCR comes from a man aged 45-65 years with active or convalescent COVID-19. The CDR3 here is CASSQLYPGAGNTIYF. For the CDR3, the DNA is TGTGCCAGCAGCCAACTGTATCCAGGGGCTGGAAACACCATATATTTT.